A single sample is the source of the 30 T cell receptor beta chains below, sequenced in a study of blood T cell repertoires in COVID-19. Profiled with immunoSEQ multiplex PCR; TCRdb holds only in-frame clones, not every one. The sample includes about 310,000 clones, 70% to 90% seen only once; the top ten take roughly 8%. Material for sequencing was peripheral blood. The receptors come from a woman in her 50s who had recovered from COVID-19.

In its sample, this clone was seen a few times. The rearrangement uses TRBV5-1 and TRBJ1-2, with unresolved D. The CDR3 has 12 residues. Germline V gene lookup returns CDR1 SGHRS and CDR2 YFSETQ. With 4 bases removed from V and 2 bases from J, the gap between germline ends came to 6 bases. Here the CDR3 reads CASSLSNYGYTF. In DNA, the CDR3 is TGCGCCAGCAGCCTATCCAACTATGGCTACACCTTC.

This chain connects TRBV7-9 to TRBJ2-3, with 12 bases aligning to TRBD2. This CDR3 contains 18 residues. Germline V lookup: CDR1 SEHNR, CDR2 FQNEAQ (reference sequence). Losses at the gene ends were 5 bases for V and 4 bases for J; bases not matched to a gene: 13. CDR3 nucleotide sequence: TGTGCCAGCAGCCCCCCCTCTAGCGGGGGGGCGTGGGCAGATACGCAGTATTTT. Translating it yields CASSPPSSGGAWADTQYF.

This chain links TRBV11-2 with TRBJ2-5; 7 nucleotides align to TRBD1. V shed 0 bases and J 5 bases; nucleotides not matched to a gene: 6. Germline CDR1 is SGHAT and CDR2 is FQNNGV. CDR3 size: 15 residues. The CDR3 region has the DNA TGTGCCAGCAGCTTAGATCGACAGGGTTGGGAGACCCAGTACTTC. Amino acids: CASSLDRQGWETQYF.

V and J are TRBV4-1 and TRBJ2-7; TRBD2 aligns across 13 bases. Germline V CDR1 and CDR2: MGHRA, YSYEKL. The length of the CDR3 is 15 residues. V shed 3 bases and J 4 bases; nucleotides not matched to a gene: 3. The CDR3 DNA sequence: TGCGCCAGCAGCCACCGGACTAGCGGGGGTTACGAGCAGTACTTC. It is translated as CASSHRTSGGYEQYF.

The chain recombines TRBV27 with TRBJ1-2; 9 bases match TRBD1. This CDR3 region has 15 residues. The V segment lost 6 bases and the J segment 5 bases; nucleotides outside the gene matches: 10. Looked up from germline, CDR1 is MNHEY and CDR2 is SMNVEV (reference sequence). Here the CDR3 DNA reads TGTGCCAGCAGACGAACCACAGGGGGCGCGTATGGCTACACCTTC. It specifies CASRRTTGGAYGYTF.

Only a few counts were recorded for this clone. The V and J genes are TRBV5-1 and TRBJ2-3; a possible D gene is TRBD2 (6 bases). V was pared by 5 bases and J by 6 bases, with 16 bases between. CDR3 length: 14 residues. The germline V gene has CDR1 SGHRS and CDR2 YFSETQ. The CDR3 nucleotides are TGCGCCAGCAGTCTGGAAAGGAGGGGTGATACGCAGTATTTT. This encodes CASSLERRGDTQYF.

This chain joins TRBV28 and TRBJ2-3; D uncertain. Germline assignment: CDR1 MDHEN and CDR2 SYDVKM. This CDR3 spans 13 amino acids. V was trimmed by 2 bases and J by 2 bases, leaving 5 bases between them. The CDR3 spells CASSLISTDTQYF. CDR3 DNA: TGTGCCAGCAGTTTAATATCCACAGATACGCAGTATTTT.

The chain recombines TRBV27 with TRBJ2-1; TRBD2 matches at 12 bases. This CDR3 spans 15 amino acids. Germline CDR1 and CDR2: MNHEY and SMNVEV (reference sequence). The junction had 7 bases not matched to a gene; V was cut back by 6 bases and J by 7 bases. CDR3 nucleotide sequence: TGTGCCAGCAGCTCTAGCGGGGGGGCAGTAAATGAGCAGTTCTTC. Protein product: CASSSSGGAVNEQFF.

The CDR3 region is CASSLGSSGRISYEQYF. The CDR3, as DNA: TGCGCCAGCAGCTTGGGGTCTAGCGGGAGAATTAGTTACGAGCAGTACTTC. The chain recombines TRBV5-1 with TRBJ2-7, with 10 nucleotides matching TRBD2. The CDR3 has 17 amino acids. Unmatched junction bases numbered 10, after V lost 0 bases and J lost 4 bases. Germline-derived CDR1 and CDR2 are SGHRS and YFSETQ.

This sequence joins TRBV2 and TRBJ2-7; 8 bases line up with TRBD1. The V gene end was trimmed by 11 bases and the J gene end by 3 bases; junction bases not matched to a gene: 12. CDR1 and CDR2 from the germline V gene are SNHLY and FYNNEI. The CDR3 length is 14 residues. CDR3 protein: CAAAAVDRGYEQYF. For the CDR3, the DNA is TGTGCCGCTGCGGCAGTCGACAGGGGCTACGAGCAGTACTTC.

This rearrangement joins TRBV6-6 to TRBJ2-7, with D perhaps matching TRBD2 (6 bases). Germline V gene sequence: CDR1 MNHNY, CDR2 SVGAGI (reference sequence). The CDR3 is 14 residues long. V was trimmed by 0 bases and J by 3 bases, leaving 9 bases between them. CDR3: CASSYSGGDYEQYF. Written as DNA, the CDR3 is TGTGCCAGCAGTTACTCGGGCGGGGACTACGAGCAGTACTTC.

The chain carries TRBV19 and TRBJ1-1; the D gene is possibly TRBD1 (6 bases). The CDR3 spans 17 residues. Germline CDR1 and CDR2: LNHDA and SQIVND (reference sequence). The V gene lost 6 bases and the J gene lost 1 base, with 21 bases spanning the gap. The CDR3 DNA is TGTGCCAGTAGCCCCGCGGGCCGAGGACAGCCGAACACTGAAGCTTTCTTT. It translates to CASSPAGRGQPNTEAFF. Variable domain in full (rest from reference TRBV19 and TRBJ1-1): DGGITQSPKYLFRKEGQNVTLSCEQNLNHDAMYWYRQDPGQGLRLIYYSQIVNDFQKGDIAEGYSVSREKKESFPLTVTSAQKNPTAFYLCASSPAGRGQPNTEAFFGQGTRLTVV.

For this clone: Different DNA sequences within this sample yield the same CDR3. The chain is built from TRBV30 and TRBJ2-3; no definite D call. Germline loops: CDR1 GTSNPN, CDR2 SVGIG (reference sequence). This CDR3 region has 13 residues. V was trimmed by 0 bases and J by 6 bases, leaving 10 bases between them. CDR3 in amino acids: CAWSVRGGDTQYF. CDR3 nucleotides: TGTGCCTGGAGTGTTCGAGGTGGGGATACGCAGTATTTT.

The chain joins TRBV2 to TRBJ2-7, with TRBD2 matching over 8 bases. The V gene end was trimmed by 8 bases and the J gene end by 3 bases; junction bases not matched to a gene: 9. This CDR3 comprises 14 residues. Per the germline V gene, CDR1 is SNHLY and CDR2 is FYNNEI. CDR3 amino acids: CASEGERESYEQYF. As DNA, the CDR3 is TGTGCCAGCGAAGGTGAGCGGGAGAGCTACGAGCAGTACTTC.

This rearrangement joins TRBV29-1 to TRBJ2-7; D is uncertain. The CDR3 is 13 amino acids. V lost 6 bases and J lost 1, with 13 bases in between. CDR1 and CDR2 from the germline V gene are SQVTM and ANQGSEA. In nucleotides, the CDR3 is TGCAGCGTCGCGCGCCGTTCATCCTACGAGCAGTACTTC. Protein sequence: CSVARRSSYEQYF.

In its sample, this clone was seen a few times. The chain links TRBV28 to TRBJ1-5, with D uncertain. Germline CDR1 reads MDHEN; CDR2 reads SYDVKM. Trimming left V 6 bases short and J 2 bases short, with 11 bases between. This CDR3 region has 14 residues. The CDR3 DNA sequence: TGTGCCAGCAGGGAGGGAGGAGGCAATCAGCCCCAGCATTTT. Protein: CASREGGGNQPQHF.

The V gene is TRBV10-2, the J gene TRBJ1-4; 9 bases align to TRBD1. V was pared by 0 bases and J by 8 bases, with 7 bases of the junction left unmatched. There are 16 residues in the CDR3. Germline V CDR1 and CDR2: WSHSY, SAAADI. The CDR3 loop reads CASSESAGQGWEKLFF. As DNA, the CDR3 is TGCGCCAGCAGTGAGTCGGCGGGACAGGGTTGGGAAAAACTGTTTTTT.

V gene TRBV4-3 combines with J gene TRBJ2-3; 9 bases map to TRBD2. This CDR3 spans 17 amino acids. Germline CDR1 and CDR2: LGHNA and YSLEER. The J segment lost 2 bases and the V segment lost 1 base, leaving 7 bases of the junction unmatched. CDR3 protein: CASSQGGAGGYTDTQYF. The CDR3 DNA sequence: TGCGCCAGCAGCCAAGGGGGAGCGGGGGGTTACACAGATACGCAGTATTTT.

This clone has just one count. This chain joins TRBV4-3 and TRBJ2-1; D call uncertain. With 0 bases removed from V and 3 bases from J, the gap between germline ends came to 6 bases. The CDR3 is made up of 14 amino acids. Germline lookup yields CDR1 LGHNA and CDR2 YSLEER. In nucleotides, the CDR3 is TGCGCCAGCAGCCAAGATTTCAGCTACAATGAGCAGTTCTTC. Protein sequence: CASSQDFSYNEQFF.

The rearrangement uses TRBV30 and TRBJ1-4, with D possibly being TRBD1 (6 bases). Germline V gene sequence: CDR1 GTSNPN, CDR2 SVGIG (reference sequence). The ends were cut back, 2 bases at V and 4 bases at J, with 14 bases in the middle. The CDR3 is 15 amino acids. DNA for the CDR3: TGTGCCTGGAGTAGCAGGACAGCTCTTAATGAAAAACTGTTTTTT. Translation gives CAWSSRTALNEKLFF.

This chain links TRBV19 with TRBJ2-7; D not resolved. The CDR3 loop spans 15 amino acids. Germline CDR1 is LNHDA and CDR2 is SQIVND (reference sequence). Trimming stripped 1 base from V and 6 bases from J, with 16 bases between. The chain's CDR3 is CASSIGARSGFEQYF. The CDR3 DNA reads TGTGCCAGTAGTATAGGAGCTCGTTCGGGTTTCGAGCAGTACTTC.

This clone appeared once. The V and J genes are TRBV4-3 and TRBJ2-3, with D unresolved. Germline V CDR1 and CDR2: LGHNA, YSLEER. Trimming took off 0 bases at V and 0 bases at J, with 13 bases between the two ends. There are 17 residues in the CDR3. The CDR3 spells CASSQDLTLVSTDTQYF. The CDR3 nucleotides read TGCGCCAGCAGCCAAGATTTGACACTTGTTAGCACAGATACGCAGTATTTT.

The rearrangement links TRBV27 to TRBJ2-2; 10 nucleotides match TRBD2. CDR1 is MNHEY, CDR2 SMNVEV, per germline (reference sequence). Losses at the gene ends were 8 bases for V and 7 bases for J; bases not matched to a gene: 4. The CDR3 contains 13 residues. CDR3: CASASGSVGELFF. DNA of the CDR3: TGTGCCAGCGCTAGCGGGAGTGTCGGGGAGCTGTTTTTT.

This clone was recorded a few times. This chain uses TRBV5-1 with TRBJ1-5; 9 bases agree with TRBD1. The length of the CDR3 is 14 residues. Germline CDR1 reads SGHRS; CDR2 reads YFSETQ. The J segment lost 7 bases and the V segment lost 3 bases, leaving 5 bases of the junction unmatched. In DNA form, the CDR3 reads TGCGCCAGCAGCTCGGGACAGGGAGACCAGCCCCAGCATTTT. The encoded protein is CASSSGQGDQPQHF.

The V gene is TRBV6-5, the J gene TRBJ2-3; the match to TRBD1 covers 7 bases. CDR3 length: 14 amino acids. Losses at the gene ends were 6 bases for V and 8 bases for J; bases not matched to a gene: 11. CDR1 MNHEY and CDR2 SVGAGI come from the germline V gene. CDR3 protein: CASSRDRVDCTQYF. Here the CDR3 DNA reads TGTGCCAGCAGCCGTGACAGGGTCGACTGTACGCAGTATTTT.

The rearrangement joins TRBV28 to TRBJ1-1; 7 bases map to TRBD1. J was trimmed by 2 bases and V by 6 bases; bases with no gene match: 6. The CDR3 totals 14 residues. From germline, CDR1 is MDHEN and CDR2 SYDVKM. The CDR3 sequence: CASRGTDTNTEAFF. The DNA of the CDR3 is TGTGCCAGCAGAGGGACAGACACCAACACTGAAGCTTTCTTT.

The CDR3 region is CASSVSRGDTQYF. The CDR3 bases are TGTGCCAGCAGCGTTAGCCGGGGGGATACGCAGTATTTT. The chain carries TRBV9 and TRBJ2-3, with D perhaps matching TRBD2 (6 bases). Trimming cost V 2 bases and J 6 bases, with 10 bases left between them. The CDR3 is 13 amino acids. Germline V lookup: CDR1 SGDLS, CDR2 YYNGEE.

The V gene is TRBV5-1, the J gene TRBJ1-1; a possible D gene is TRBD1 (5 bases). V was cut by 0 bases and J by 9 bases, with 15 bases left in between. This CDR3 has 14 residues. Per germline, CDR1 SGHRS and CDR2 YFSETQ. The CDR3 coding sequence is TGCGCCAGCAGCTTGGCCACGACAGTTCGAAAAGCTTTCTTT. It specifies CASSLATTVRKAFF.

The chain is built from TRBV2 and TRBJ1-5; D uncertain. The CDR3 consists of 18 residues. V gave up 4 bases and J gave up 6 bases, with 25 bases separating them. The V gene's germline CDR1 is SNHLY and CDR2 FYNNEI. CDR3 sequence (DNA): TGTGCCAGCAGTGTTGCTGTCCTCCAGCACAGTCGGGGTCAGCCCCAGCATTTT. It translates to CASSVAVLQHSRGQPQHF.

The rearrangement joins TRBV7-2 to TRBJ2-3, with no clear D. The germline V gene encodes CDR1 SGHTA and CDR2 FQGNSA. This CDR3 has 14 amino acids. V dropped 5 bases and J dropped 4 bases, with 13 bases sitting between them. This CDR3 reads CASSVLPEADTQYF. The CDR3 DNA is TGTGCCAGCAGCGTGCTACCCGAGGCAGATACGCAGTATTTT.